What follows are 12 T cell receptor beta chains derived from one specimen sequenced in a study of shared clonotypes between healthy human individuals. CD8 cells classed as naive were CD45RO-negative and positively selected for CCR7, excluding terminally differentiated effector memory CD45RA+ cells. Here immunoSEQ multiplex PCR was the method, and the copy in TCRdb shows in-frame clones only, minus some. Here the sample spans about 2.1 million clones, around 93% being singletons. Material: naive CD8+ T cells from PBMCs. The source is a man aged 18 to 30 in good health. Some clones in this sample may be carry-over from other donors' samples.

CDR3 DNA sequence: TGTGCCAGCAAAGGACTAGCGGGAGATGAGCAGTACTTC. This codes for CASKGLAGDEQYF. The gene calls are TRBV2 and TRBJ2-7; 13 nucleotides line up with TRBD2. Germline-derived CDR1 and CDR2 are SNHLY and FYNNEI. The CDR3 loop spans 13 amino acids. J lost 7 bases, V lost 7 bases, and 4 bases had no gene match. Together with reference TRBV2 and TRBJ2-7, the CDR3 gives the full variable domain: EPEVTQTPSHQVTQMGQEVILRCVPISNHLYFYWYRQILGQKVEFLVSFYNNEISEKSEIFDDQFSVERPDGSNFTLKIRSTKLEDSAMYFCASKGLAGDEQYFGPGTRLTVT.

CDR3 nucleotides: TGTGCCAGCAGCTCCGACAGGGGGCAGGTGTTCTTC. This gives the protein CASSSDRGQVFF. The chain uses TRBV14 and TRBJ2-1, with 10 bases fitting TRBD1. The V gene end was trimmed by 5 bases and the J gene end by 15 bases; junction bases not matched to a gene: 7. The CDR3 loop spans 12 amino acids. Germline V gene data show CDR1 as SGHDN and CDR2 as FVKESK. Filled out from reference TRBV14 and TRBJ2-1, the complete variable domain reads EAGVTQFPSHSVIEKGQTVTLRCDPISGHDNLYWYRRVMGKEIKFLLHFVKESKQDESGMPNNRFLAERTGGTYSTLKVQPAELEDSGVYFCASSSDRGQVFFGPGTRLTVL.

This sequence joins TRBV5-8 and TRBJ1-5; 7 bases are shared with TRBD1. The CDR3 sequence is 18 residues long. V shed 3 bases and J 5 bases; nucleotides not matched to a gene: 17. CDR1 SGHTS and CDR2 YDEGEE come from the germline V gene. The CDR3 nucleotides are TGTGCCAGCAGCTCTACCGGGACAGTGAAGGTGTTTGATCAGCCCCAGCATTTT. It yields the protein CASSSTGTVKVFDQPQHF.

The V gene is TRBV6-5, the J gene TRBJ2-5; 7 nucleotides align to TRBD1. The CDR3 has 15 amino acids. Germline CDR1 reads MNHEY; CDR2 reads SVGAGI. V shed 0 bases, J shed 4 bases, and the junction held 5 bases outside the gene matches. This CDR3 reads CASSYSDRALETQYF. The CDR3 DNA reads TGTGCCAGCAGTTACTCAGACAGGGCCCTAGAGACCCAGTACTTC.

J is TRBJ2-7 and V is TRBV4-1; 7 bases fit TRBD1. V shed 2 bases and J 3 bases; nucleotides not matched to a gene: 10. The length of the CDR3 is 16 residues. CDR1 and CDR2 from the germline V gene are MGHRA and YSYEKL. The CDR3: CASSQRVEGQYYEQYF. The CDR3 bases are TGCGCCAGCAGCCAAAGGGTAGAGGGACAGTACTACGAGCAGTACTTC.

V and J are TRBV28 and TRBJ2-7; 10 nucleotides agree with TRBD2. This CDR3 has 16 residues. V trimming: 5 bases; J trimming: 4 bases; junction bases outside the gene matches: 11. Germline V gene sequence: CDR1 MDHEN, CDR2 SYDVKM. CDR3 region: CASSLASGSAPYEQYF. The DNA for the CDR3 is TGTGCCAGCAGTCTGGCTAGCGGGAGTGCCCCTTACGAGCAGTACTTC. Filled out from reference TRBV28 and TRBJ2-7, the complete variable domain reads DVKVTQSSRYLVKRTGEKVFLECVQDMDHENMFWYRQDPGLGLRLIYFSYDVKMKEKGDIPEGYSVSREKKERFSLILESASTNQTSMYLCASSLASGSAPYEQYFGPGTRLTVT.

The chain links TRBV19 to TRBJ2-7; 7 bases match TRBD2. CDR3 size: 15 residues. The germline CDR1 and CDR2 sequences are LNHDA and SQIVND (reference sequence). V lost 5 bases to trimming and J lost 0 bases; unmatched junction nucleotides: 7. The CDR3 DNA reads TGTGCCAGTAGTGCCACCGGGACTAACTCCTACGAGCAGTACTTC. This gives the protein CASSATGTNSYEQYF.

CDR3 loop: CASRKGQGSEQYF. The CDR3 nucleotides are TGTGCCAGCAGGAAGGGACAGGGCAGCGAGCAGTACTTC. The chain uses TRBV6-1 and TRBJ2-7, with 9 bases fitting TRBD1. The length of the CDR3 is 13 residues. Germline trimming cut 6 bases from V and 6 bases from J; bases unmatched to any gene: 6. Per germline, CDR1 MNHNS and CDR2 SASEGT.

A single count supports this clone. The chain recombines TRBV29-1 with TRBJ1-2; a possible D gene is TRBD1 (5 bases). Germline V gene sequence: CDR1 SQVTM, CDR2 ANQGSEA. With 5 bases removed from V and 3 bases from J, the gap between germline ends came to 16 bases. The CDR3 is 14 amino acids. The CDR3 sequence: CSVPRAGEDYGYTF. The CDR3 DNA follows: TGCAGCGTTCCAAGGGCGGGGGAGGACTATGGCTACACCTTC.

The chain uses TRBV7-9 and TRBJ2-1, with D uncertain. This CDR3 has 13 amino acids. Trimming took 3 bases from V and 7 from J, leaving 10 bases between them. Germline-derived CDR1 and CDR2 are SEHNR and FQNEAQ (reference sequence). DNA for the CDR3: TGTGCCAGCAGCTTGGAACTTCAGAATGAGCAGTTCTTC. Amino acid sequence: CASSLELQNEQFF.

This sequence joins TRBV19 and TRBJ2-5, with D perhaps TRBD1 (5 bases). Germline V gives CDR1 LNHDA, CDR2 SQIVND (reference sequence). The CDR3 is 13 residues long. Trimming left V 10 bases short and J 2 bases short, with 14 bases between. The CDR3 here is CATLGRKQETQYF. The DNA of the CDR3 is TGTGCCACCCTGGGGCGGAAACAAGAGACCCAGTACTTC.

The rearrangement uses TRBV7-2 and TRBJ2-1; TRBD1 agrees at 7 bases. Germline V gene data show CDR1 as SGHTA and CDR2 as FQGNSA. The trim removed 5 bases at V and 10 bases at J, leaving 17 bases unmatched. The CDR3 loop spans 16 amino acids. CDR3: CASSPMIGQDSGEQFF. The CDR3 DNA sequence: TGTGCCAGCAGCCCGATGATTGGACAGGACTCAGGGGAGCAGTTCTTC. The whole variable domain, remainder taken from reference TRBV7-2 and TRBJ2-1, is GAGVSQSPSNKVTEKGKDVELRCDPISGHTALYWYRQSLGQGLEFLIYFQGNSAPDKSGLPSDRFSAERTGGSVSTLTIQRTQQEDSAVYLCASSPMIGQDSGEQFFGPGTRLTVL.